The 13 T cell receptor beta chains listed next were all sequenced from one sample in a study of cytomegalovirus exposure and HLA in healthy donors. 60 Vbeta and 13 Jbeta primers were used in PCR. TCRdb's copy holds only in-frame clones and misses some; the assay was immunoSEQ multiplex PCR. There are more than 45,000 clones in the sample, with over 2% held by the top ten. Sequenced sample: PBMCs. The receptors were gathered from a woman in her forties in good health and CMV-seronegative.

The chain uses TRBV7-9 and TRBJ2-3; D is possibly TRBD2 (7 bases). The V gene's germline CDR1 is SEHNR and CDR2 FQNEAQ (reference sequence). This CDR3 spans 15 amino acids. V lost 5 bases, J lost 6 bases, and 18 bases lay in between. Written as DNA, the CDR3 is TGTGCCAGCAGCGGGGGGGGCACCAGTTTCGATACGCAGTATTTT. Amino acids: CASSGGGTSFDTQYF.

This chain uses TRBV19 with TRBJ1-4; D possibly corresponds to TRBD1 (5 bases). The ends were cut back, 8 bases at V and 8 bases at J, with 21 bases in the middle. This CDR3 comprises 15 residues. Per the germline V gene, CDR1 is LNHDA and CDR2 is SQIVND (reference sequence). The CDR3 DNA follows: TGTGCCAGTCCAATTGGCGTTGACGGGGGGGAAAAACTGTTTTTT. Translation gives CASPIGVDGGEKLFF.

V is TRBV5-5 and J is TRBJ1-5; no clear D gene. Germline V gives CDR1 SGHKS, CDR2 YYEKEE (reference sequence). The CDR3 sequence is 14 residues long. The V end lost 7 bases, the J end lost 0 bases, and 11 bases lay between the germline ends. The CDR3 DNA reads TGTGCCAGCTCACGGGTTAATAGCAATCAGCCCCAGCATTTT. It codes for CASSRVNSNQPQHF. The variable domain in full, completed from reference TRBV5-5 and TRBJ1-5, reads DAGVTQSPTHLIKTRGQQVTLRCSPISGHKSVSWYQQVLGQGPQFIFQYYEKEERGRGNFPDRFSARQFPNYSSELNVNALLLGDSALYLCASSRVNSNQPQHFGDGTRLSIL.

The V and J genes are TRBV30 and TRBJ2-5; D is uncertain. Trimming shortened V by 4 bases and J by 5 bases, and 8 bases separated the two germline ends. The CDR3 runs to 11 residues. The germline V gene has CDR1 GTSNPN and CDR2 SVGIG (reference sequence). In DNA form, the CDR3 reads TGTGCCTGGACACTCGGGGAGACCCAGTACTTC. This translates into CAWTLGETQYF.

V usage is TRBV19 and J usage is TRBJ1-5, with D possibly matching TRBD1 (6 bases). Deletions cut 11 bases from V and 6 bases from J, with 14 bases between. CDR3 length equals 12 residues. Looked up from germline, CDR1 is LNHDA and CDR2 is SQIVND (reference sequence). The CDR3 DNA is TGTGCCGTCGCGGACAGCGGTCAGCCCCAGCATTTT. As protein: CAVADSGQPQHF.

In regard to this clone: One end of the junction varies from germline; a read error may be responsible. The chain links TRBV7-7 to TRBJ2-2, with 8 bases aligning to TRBD1. Germline assignment: CDR1 SSHAT and CDR2 FNYEAQ (reference sequence). This CDR3 region has 14 residues. CDR3 coding DNA: TGTGCTAGCAGCAACACAGGGGGCACCGGGGAGCTGTTTTTT. Protein: CASSNTGGTGELFF.

The chain has TRBV6-5 and TRBJ1-5; D gene uncertain. Germline V CDR1 and CDR2: MNHEY, SVGAGI. The CDR3 is made up of 13 amino acids. Trimming pared 7 bases from V and 6 bases from J, leaving 13 bases between. The CDR3, as DNA: TGTGCCAGCACCCCCTGGGAGGCTCAGCCCCAGCATTTT. Encoded protein: CASTPWEAQPQHF.

The rearrangement links TRBV25-1 to TRBJ2-2; maybe TRBD2 (6 bases). This CDR3 contains 13 residues. The germline CDR1 and CDR2 sequences are MGHDK and SYGVNS. V lost 7 bases, J lost 5 bases, and 11 bases lay in between. The CDR3 region has the DNA TGTGCCAGCACTATTGGGGGGACCGGGGAGCTGTTTTTT. Its protein product is CASTIGGTGELFF.

The chain has TRBV5-1 and TRBJ2-1, with D tentatively TRBD2 (6 bases). Trimming took 4 bases from V and 0 from J, leaving 14 bases between them. Germline V lookup: CDR1 SGHRS, CDR2 YFSETQ. CDR3 size: 16 residues. CDR3 DNA sequence: TGCGCCAGCAGCAACCGGGACTTCCGCTCCTACAATGAGCAGTTCTTC. The encoded protein is CASSNRDFRSYNEQFF. The full variable domain, in which reference TRBV5-1 and TRBJ2-1 provide the parts outside the CDR3, is KAGVTQTPRYLIKTRGQQVTLSCSPISGHRSVSWYQQTPGQGLQFLFEYFSETQRNKGNFPGRFSGRQFSNSRSEMNVSTLELGDSALYLCASSNRDFRSYNEQFFGPGTRLTVL.

The V and J genes are TRBV19 and TRBJ1-5, with D possibly TRBD1 on 6 matching bases. Between the trimmed V and J ends, which lost 0 bases and 7 bases, there was a span of 13 bases. This CDR3 region has 15 residues. Germline CDR1 is LNHDA and CDR2 is SQIVND (reference sequence). In DNA, the CDR3 is TGTGCCAGTAGTATAGAACTCAGGGGTTGGCAGCCCCAGCATTTT. This translates into CASSIELRGWQPQHF.

The chain uses TRBV4-3 and TRBJ1-2, with unresolved D. CDR1 and CDR2 from the germline V gene are LGHNA and YSLEER. With 0 bases removed from V and 3 bases from J, the gap between germline ends came to 8 bases. This CDR3 contains 14 residues. The CDR3: CASSQDAQYYGYTF. CDR3 sequence (DNA): TGCGCCAGCAGCCAAGATGCACAGTACTATGGCTACACCTTC.

The chain recombines TRBV27 with TRBJ2-2; D ambiguous. CDR3 length: 14 residues. Trimming stripped 3 bases from V and 5 bases from J, with 10 bases between. CDR1 and CDR2 from the germline V gene are MNHEY and SMNVEV (reference sequence). The chain's CDR3 is CASSFGLGTGELFF. In nucleotides, the CDR3 is TGTGCCAGCAGTTTTGGCCTCGGGACCGGGGAGCTGTTTTTT.

The CDR3 DNA sequence: TGTGCCAGCAGCCAAGACAGGGGAATCTACGAGCAGTACTTC. Its translation: CASSQDRGIYEQYF. The chain has TRBV4-2 and TRBJ2-7, with a possible D match to TRBD1 (6 bases). The V end lost 0 bases, the J end lost 3 bases, and 9 bases lay between the germline ends. CDR1 is LGHNA and CDR2 is YNFKEQ in the germline V gene. The CDR3 is 14 amino acids.